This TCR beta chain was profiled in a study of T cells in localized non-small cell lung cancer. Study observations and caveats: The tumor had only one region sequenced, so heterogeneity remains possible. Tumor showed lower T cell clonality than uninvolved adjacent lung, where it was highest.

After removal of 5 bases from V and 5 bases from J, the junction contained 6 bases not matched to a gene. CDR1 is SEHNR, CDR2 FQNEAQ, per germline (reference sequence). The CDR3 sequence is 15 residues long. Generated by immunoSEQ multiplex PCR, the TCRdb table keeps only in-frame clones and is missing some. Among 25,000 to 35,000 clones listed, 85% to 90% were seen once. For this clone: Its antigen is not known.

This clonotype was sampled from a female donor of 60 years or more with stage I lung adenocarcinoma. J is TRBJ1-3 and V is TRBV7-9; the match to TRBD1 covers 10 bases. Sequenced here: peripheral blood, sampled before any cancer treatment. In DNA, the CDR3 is TGTGCCAGCAGCCCCGGGACAGGGGAAAGAAACACCATATATTTT. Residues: CASSPGTGERNTIYF.